This record concerns one T cell receptor (beta chain) sequence. This record belongs to a study of control samples from healthy donors and cancer patients. Profiled with immunoSEQ multiplex PCR; TCRdb holds only in-frame clones, not every one. The data contain more than 30,000 clones, approximately 94% of them singletons. V was pared by 5 bases and J by 7 bases, with 11 bases of the junction left unmatched. Per germline, CDR1 WSHSY and CDR2 SAAADI. This CDR3 comprises 15 residues. This TCR was recovered from a man in his 60s in good health. This sequence joins TRBV10-2 and TRBJ1-1, with TRBD1 matching over 9 bases. Input material: blood. CDR3 in amino acids: CASSRYGTGSVEAFF. The CDR3 bases are TGCGCCAGCAGTCGATATGGGACAGGGTCGGTTGAAGCTTTCTTT.